The T cell receptor beta chain described here comes from a study of early T cells in non-severe SARS-CoV-2 infection. Overall study context: The sequenced material was bulk RNA from unsorted whole blood, and its chains were unpaired. Notes on the study in general: In VDJdb matching, anti-spike CD8 responses were favored while private and CD4 specificities went missing.

This clonotype occurred many times. Antigen unknown. Individual cDNA molecules received unique molecular identifiers during library preparation. Each CDR3 protein gets one entry after TCRdb re-called the 5' RACE reads with MiXCR. Among tens of thousands of distinct CDR3 sequences, under 15% were seen once, and the ten largest hold around 2.8%. V dropped 3 bases and J dropped 0 bases, with 8 bases sitting between them. This CDR3 spans 14 amino acids. Germline CDR1 MNHEY, CDR2 SMNVEV (reference sequence). Sequencing used whole blood, obtained at baseline. V is TRBV27 and J is TRBJ1-2; a weak D match, TRBD1 (6 bases). This sequence originates from an adult who was a healthcare worker with PCR-confirmed SARS-CoV-2 infection or an uninfected control (not recorded which). CDR3 nucleotide sequence: TGTGCCAGCAGTTTTGGACAGTCTAACTATGGCTACACCTTC. This sequence encodes CASSFGQSNYGYTF.